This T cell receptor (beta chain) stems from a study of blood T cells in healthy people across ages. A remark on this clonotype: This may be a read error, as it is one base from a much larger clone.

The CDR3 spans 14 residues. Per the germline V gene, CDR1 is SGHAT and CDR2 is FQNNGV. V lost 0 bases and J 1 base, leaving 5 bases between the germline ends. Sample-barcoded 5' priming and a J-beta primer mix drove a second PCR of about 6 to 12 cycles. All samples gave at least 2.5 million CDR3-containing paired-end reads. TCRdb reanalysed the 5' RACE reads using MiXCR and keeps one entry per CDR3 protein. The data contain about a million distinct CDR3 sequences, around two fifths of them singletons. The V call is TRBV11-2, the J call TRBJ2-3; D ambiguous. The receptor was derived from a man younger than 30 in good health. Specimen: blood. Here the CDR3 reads CASSLDLRTDTQYF. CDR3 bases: TGTGCCAGCAGCTTAGATCTGCGCACAGATACGCAGTATTTT.